Following are 13 T cell receptor beta chains from one sample sequenced in a study of T cells in women clearing cervical HPV infection. TCRdb's table, derived via immunoSEQ multiplex PCR, lists solely in-frame clones and lacks some. Listed are 23,000 or so clones; about 23% falls within the top ten. The sample taken for sequencing was blood buffy coat. These receptors were obtained from a woman between 18 and 70 years old with a cervical HPV16 infection that either progressed to CIN3+ or cleared (not recorded which).

About this clone: The sequenced fragment ends 3 residues before the CDR3 boundary, so the rest is inferred from the germline J gene. This chain joins TRBV5-1 and TRBJ2-1; 8 positions match TRBD2. With 4 bases clipped from V and 7 bases from J, the junction kept 13 bases outside the gene matches. In germline, CDR1 is SGHRS, CDR2 YFSETQ. The CDR3 length is 16 residues. This chain's CDR3 is CASSAGPSGGGNEQFF. CDR3 bases read: TGCGCCAGCAGCGCGGGCCCCTCGGGGGGGGGAAATGAG.

A remark on this clone: The missing CDR3 end, 3 residues past where the read stops, is filled in from the germline J gene. This sequence joins TRBV7-6 and TRBJ2-1, with D possibly matching TRBD2 (5 bases). This CDR3 spans 13 amino acids. Germline V gives CDR1 SGHVS, CDR2 FNYEAQ. Trimming shortened V by 5 bases and J by 8 bases, and 13 bases separated the two germline ends. This CDR3 reads CASSLGLFDEQFF. The DNA read from the CDR3 is TGTGCCAGCAGCCTCGGACTGTTTGATGAG.

Of note for this clone: Coverage ceases 3 residues before the CDR3 finishes, and the germline J gene fills in the end. The chain uses TRBV7-9 and TRBJ2-3; D not resolved. The CDR3 totals 11 residues. Germline V CDR1 and CDR2: SEHNR, FQNEAQ (reference sequence). V was shortened by 5 bases and J by 2 bases, with 2 bases between the two germline ends. The CDR3 loop is CASSLTDTQYF. The CDR3 bases that were read are TGTGCCAGCAGCCTCACAGATACG.

Worth noting for this clone: The read comes to an end 3 residues before the CDR3 does, leaving the germline J gene to fill in the end. This chain links TRBV7-9 with TRBJ1-6; the D gene is possibly TRBD1 (6 bases). CDR3 length: 13 residues. The V and J ends lost 10 bases and 6 bases respectively, with 13 bases between them. The germline gives CDR1 SEHNR, CDR2 FQNEAQ (reference sequence). The sequenced part of the CDR3 DNA is TGTGCCATTCCGGACAGCACTAATTCACCC. This gives the protein CAIPDSTNSP. The full CDR3 protein reads CAIPDSTNSPLHF. Full variable domain (missing parts from reference TRBV7-9 and TRBJ1-6): DTGVSQNPRHKITKRGQNVTFRCDPISEHNRLYWYRQTLGQGPEFLTYFQNEAQLEKSRLLSDRFSAERPKGSFSTLEIQRTEQGDSAMYLCAIPDSTNSPLHFGNGTRLTVT.

The CDR3 sequence is CASTLDRGPGNTIYF. CDR3 bases read: TGCGCCAGCACCCTGGACAGGGGGCCTGGAAACACC. V gene TRBV5-1 combines with J gene TRBJ1-3; 11 bases align to TRBD1. The CDR3 is cut off 3 residues early in the read; its end comes from the germline J gene. Losses at the gene ends were 6 bases for V and 2 bases for J; bases not matched to a gene: 4. This CDR3 is 15 amino acids long. Germline V gene sequence: CDR1 SGHRS, CDR2 YFSETQ.

About this clone: Coverage ceases 3 residues before the CDR3 finishes, and the germline J gene fills in the end. J is TRBJ1-1 and V is TRBV28; D ambiguous. CDR3 length: 13 residues. Trimming shortened V by 2 bases and J by 3 bases, and 7 bases separated the two germline ends. CDR1 is MDHEN, CDR2 SYDVKM, per germline. Partial CDR3 DNA: TGTGCCAGCAGTTTAATCGTCGACACTGAA. Translated: CASSLIVDTE. The whole CDR3 is CASSLIVDTEAFF. Drawing the rest from reference TRBV28 and TRBJ1-1, the complete variable domain is DVKVTQSSRYLVKRTGEKVFLECVQDMDHENMFWYRQDPGLGLRLIYFSYDVKMKEKGDIPEGYSVSREKKERFSLILESASTNQTSMYLCASSLIVDTEAFFGQGTRLTVV.

Of note for this clone: The read stops 3 residues short of the end of the CDR3; the missing end is completed from the germline J gene. The V call is TRBV6-1, the J call TRBJ1-1, with D possibly being TRBD1 (5 bases). Trimming pared 2 bases from V and 6 bases from J, leaving 7 bases between. The CDR3 contains 12 residues. Germline CDR1 MNHNS, CDR2 SASEGT. The sequenced part of the CDR3 DNA is TGTGCCAGCAGTGAAAGGGACTCTGAA. It yields the protein CASSERDSE. The complete CDR3 protein is CASSERDSEAFF.

This CDR3 is CASSDLTGDADTQYF. Partial CDR3 DNA: TGTGCCAGCAGTGACTTGACAGGGGACGCAGATACG. This chain links TRBV6-1 with TRBJ2-3; 8 nucleotides agree with TRBD1. From the germline J gene comes the end of the CDR3, since the read stops 3 residues before it. The germline V gene encodes CDR1 MNHNS and CDR2 SASEGT. CDR3 length equals 15 residues. Trimming at V came to 3 bases and at J to 4 bases, leaving 6 bases not matched to a gene.

To note about this clone: The read terminates 3 residues before the CDR3 end, so the remaining end is supplied by the germline J gene. The genes are TRBV19 and TRBJ2-1, with TRBD2 matching 7 bases. From germline, CDR1 is LNHDA and CDR2 SQIVND (reference sequence). CDR3 length: 18 amino acids. V lost 6 bases and J lost 3; bases outside the gene matches: 17. CDR3 region: CASRTRSGGKTFYNEQFF. CDR3 DNA (partial): TGTGCCAGTAGGACTAGGTCGGGGGGAAAAACCTTCTACAATGAG.

Concerning this clone: The read falls 3 residues short of the CDR3 end, and the missing part is taken from the germline J gene. V is TRBV7-8 and J is TRBJ2-2; TRBD2 might be the D (6 bases). CDR3 length: 14 residues. Trimming shortened V by 4 bases and J by 5 bases, and 11 bases separated the two germline ends. The germline CDR1 and CDR2 sequences are SGHVS and FQNEAQ. The part of the CDR3 DNA that was read is TGTGCCAGCAGCTCTCCCGGGGGAACCGGGGAG. Protein: CASSSPGGTGE. The entire CDR3 reads CASSSPGGTGELFF.

Comment on this clone: The observed sequence ends 3 residues before the CDR3 terminus, with the missing tail filled in from the germline J gene. This chain connects TRBV20-1 to TRBJ2-1, with 12 nucleotides matching TRBD2. Germline V gives CDR1 DFQATT, CDR2 SNEGSKA (reference sequence). J lost 0 bases, V lost 6 bases, and 3 bases had no gene match. The CDR3 has 15 residues. The CDR3 DNA, read in part, is TGCAGTGCCAGACTAGCGGGAGACTCCTACAATGAG. This gives the protein CSARLAGDSYNE. The whole CDR3 sequence is CSARLAGDSYNEQFF.

In the case of this clone: The CDR3 end is not reached by the read, which stops 3 residues before it; the germline J gene fills it in. The rearrangement uses TRBV7-9 and TRBJ2-1; D remains ambiguous. V shed 1 base and J shed 6 bases, with 7 bases lying between them. The CDR3 runs 13 residues. CDR1 and CDR2 (germline): SEHNR, FQNEAQ (reference sequence). CDR3 residues: CASSLGSSNEQFF. The sequenced CDR3 bases are TGTGCCAGCAGCTTAGGGTCTAGCAATGAG.

Regarding this clone: The read is 3 residues too short to cover the CDR3 end, so that end is filled in from the germline J gene. The genes are TRBV5-4 and TRBJ2-3, with 12 nucleotides matching TRBD1. Germline V gives CDR1 SGHNT, CDR2 YYREEE (reference sequence). V was clipped by 4 bases and J by 3 bases; unmatched bases: 6. The CDR3 totals 16 residues. The CDR3 loop is CASSEGTGGGTDTQYF. CDR3 DNA, as far as it was read: TGTGCCAGCAGCGAGGGGACAGGGGGCGGGACAGATACG.